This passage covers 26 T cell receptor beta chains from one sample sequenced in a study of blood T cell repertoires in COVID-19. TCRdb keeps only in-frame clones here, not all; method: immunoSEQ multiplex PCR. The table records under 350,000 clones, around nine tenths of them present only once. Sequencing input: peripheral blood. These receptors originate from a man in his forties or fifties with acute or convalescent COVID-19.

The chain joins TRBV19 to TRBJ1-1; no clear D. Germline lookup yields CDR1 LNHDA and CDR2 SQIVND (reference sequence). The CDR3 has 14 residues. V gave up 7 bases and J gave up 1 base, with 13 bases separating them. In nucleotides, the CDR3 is TGTGCCAGTACCATGCAGAGGGCGAACACTGAAGCTTTCTTT. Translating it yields CASTMQRANTEAFF.

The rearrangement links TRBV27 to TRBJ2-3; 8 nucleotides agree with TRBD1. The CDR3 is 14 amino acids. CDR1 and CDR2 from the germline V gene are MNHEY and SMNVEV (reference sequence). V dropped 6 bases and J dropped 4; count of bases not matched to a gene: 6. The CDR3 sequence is CASSPQGASDTQYF. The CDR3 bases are TGTGCCAGCAGCCCGCAGGGGGCCTCAGATACGCAGTATTTT.

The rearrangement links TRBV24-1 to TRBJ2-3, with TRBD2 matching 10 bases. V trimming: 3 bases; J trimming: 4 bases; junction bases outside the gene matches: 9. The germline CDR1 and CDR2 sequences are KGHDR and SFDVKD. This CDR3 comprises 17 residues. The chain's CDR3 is CATSDPNILAGADTQYF. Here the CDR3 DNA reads TGTGCCACCAGTGATCCAAACATCCTAGCGGGGGCAGATACGCAGTATTTT.

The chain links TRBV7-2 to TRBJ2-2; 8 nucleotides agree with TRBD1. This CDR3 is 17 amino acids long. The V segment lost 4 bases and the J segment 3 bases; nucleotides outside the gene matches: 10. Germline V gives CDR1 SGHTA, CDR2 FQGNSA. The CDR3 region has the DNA TGTGCCAGCAGCTCCGCGGTCCAGGGGGCCCACACCGGGGAGCTGTTTTTT. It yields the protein CASSSAVQGAHTGELFF.

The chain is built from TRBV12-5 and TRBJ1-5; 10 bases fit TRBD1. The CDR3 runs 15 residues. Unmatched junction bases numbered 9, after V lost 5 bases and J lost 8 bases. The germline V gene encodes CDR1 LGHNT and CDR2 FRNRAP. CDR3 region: CASGPGTGAMEPQHF. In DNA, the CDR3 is TGTGCTAGTGGTCCCGGGACAGGGGCGATGGAGCCCCAGCATTTT.

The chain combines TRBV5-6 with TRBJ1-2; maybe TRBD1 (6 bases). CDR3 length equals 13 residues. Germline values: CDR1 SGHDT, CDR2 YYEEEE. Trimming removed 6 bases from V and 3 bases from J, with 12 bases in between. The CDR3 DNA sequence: TGTGCCAGCATCCCGACAGGTTACTATGGCTACACCTTC. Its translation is CASIPTGYYGYTF. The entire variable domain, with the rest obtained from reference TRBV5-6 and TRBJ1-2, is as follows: DAGVTQSPTHLIKTRGQQVTLRCSPKSGHDTVSWYQQALGQGPQFIFQYYEEEERQRGNFPDRFSGHQFPNYSSELNVNALLLGDSALYLCASIPTGYYGYTFGSGTRLTVV.

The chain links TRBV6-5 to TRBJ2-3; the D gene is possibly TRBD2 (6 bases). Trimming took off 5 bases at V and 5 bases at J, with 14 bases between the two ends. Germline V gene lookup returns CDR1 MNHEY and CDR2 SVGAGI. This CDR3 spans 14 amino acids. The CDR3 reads CASSQSGQGDTQYF. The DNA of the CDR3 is TGTGCCAGCAGTCAAAGCGGGCAGGGAGATACGCAGTATTTT.

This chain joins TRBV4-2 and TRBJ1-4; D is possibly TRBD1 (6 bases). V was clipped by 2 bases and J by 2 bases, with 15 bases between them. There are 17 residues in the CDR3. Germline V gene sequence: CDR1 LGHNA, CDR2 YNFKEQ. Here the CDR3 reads CASSQYGTNFTNEKLFF. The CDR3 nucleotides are TGTGCCAGCAGCCAATACGGGACAAACTTCACTAATGAAAAACTGTTTTTT.

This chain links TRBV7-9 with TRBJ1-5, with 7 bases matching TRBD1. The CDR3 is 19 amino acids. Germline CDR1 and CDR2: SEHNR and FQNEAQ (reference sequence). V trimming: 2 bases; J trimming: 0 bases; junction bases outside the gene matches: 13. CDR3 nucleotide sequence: TGTGCCAGCAGCTTATCCCCCAAAGACAGGGTAAATAGCAATCAGCCCCAGCATTTT. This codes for CASSLSPKDRVNSNQPQHF. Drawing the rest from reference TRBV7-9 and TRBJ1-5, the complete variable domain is DTGVSQNPRHKITKRGQNVTFRCDPISEHNRLYWYRQTLGQGPEFLTYFQNEAQLEKSRLLSDRFSAERPKGSFSTLEIQRTEQGDSAMYLCASSLSPKDRVNSNQPQHFGDGTRLSIL.

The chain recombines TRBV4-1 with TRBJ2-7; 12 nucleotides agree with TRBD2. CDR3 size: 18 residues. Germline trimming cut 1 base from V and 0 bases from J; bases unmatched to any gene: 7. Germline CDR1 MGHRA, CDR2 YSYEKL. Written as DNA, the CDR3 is TGCGCCAGCAGCCAAGTTATGACTAGCGGGGGTAGCTCCTACGAGCAGTACTTC. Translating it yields CASSQVMTSGGSSYEQYF.

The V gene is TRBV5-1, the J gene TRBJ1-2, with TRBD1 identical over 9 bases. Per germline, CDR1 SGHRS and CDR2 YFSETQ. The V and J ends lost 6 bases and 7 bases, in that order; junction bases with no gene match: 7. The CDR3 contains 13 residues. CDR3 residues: CASTLDRGGGYTF. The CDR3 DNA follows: TGCGCCAGCACCCTGGACAGGGGTGGTGGCTACACCTTC. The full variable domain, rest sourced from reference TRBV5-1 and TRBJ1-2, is KAGVTQTPRYLIKTRGQQVTLSCSPISGHRSVSWYQQTPGQGLQFLFEYFSETQRNKGNFPGRFSGRQFSNSRSEMNVSTLELGDSALYLCASTLDRGGGYTFGSGTRLTVV.

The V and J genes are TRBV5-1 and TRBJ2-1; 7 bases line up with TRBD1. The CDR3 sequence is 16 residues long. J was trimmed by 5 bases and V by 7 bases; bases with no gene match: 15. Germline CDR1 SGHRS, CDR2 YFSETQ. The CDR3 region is CASGVGSGTVHNEQFF. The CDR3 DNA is TGCGCCAGCGGAGTAGGTTCCGGGACAGTACACAATGAGCAGTTCTTC.

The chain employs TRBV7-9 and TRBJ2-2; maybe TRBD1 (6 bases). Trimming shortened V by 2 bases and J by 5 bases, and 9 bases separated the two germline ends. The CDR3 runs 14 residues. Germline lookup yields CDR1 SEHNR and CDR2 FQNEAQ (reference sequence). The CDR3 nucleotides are TGTGCCAGCAGCTTACAGGGGTGGACCGGGGAGCTGTTTTTT. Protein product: CASSLQGWTGELFF. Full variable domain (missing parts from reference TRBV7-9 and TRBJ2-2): DTGVSQNPRHKITKRGQNVTFRCDPISEHNRLYWYRQTLGQGPEFLTYFQNEAQLEKSRLLSDRFSAERPKGSFSTLEIQRTEQGDSAMYLCASSLQGWTGELFFGEGSRLTVL.

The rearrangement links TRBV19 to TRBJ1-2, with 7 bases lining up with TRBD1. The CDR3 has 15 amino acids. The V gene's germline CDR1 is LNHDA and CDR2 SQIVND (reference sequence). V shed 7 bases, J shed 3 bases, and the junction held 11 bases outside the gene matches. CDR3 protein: CASTVGGDRDYGYTF. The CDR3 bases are TGTGCCAGTACGGTTGGGGGAGACAGGGACTATGGCTACACCTTC. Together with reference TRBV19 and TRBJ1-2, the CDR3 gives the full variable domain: DGGITQSPKYLFRKEGQNVTLSCEQNLNHDAMYWYRQDPGQGLRLIYYSQIVNDFQKGDIAEGYSVSREKKESFPLTVTSAQKNPTAFYLCASTVGGDRDYGYTFGSGTRLTVV.

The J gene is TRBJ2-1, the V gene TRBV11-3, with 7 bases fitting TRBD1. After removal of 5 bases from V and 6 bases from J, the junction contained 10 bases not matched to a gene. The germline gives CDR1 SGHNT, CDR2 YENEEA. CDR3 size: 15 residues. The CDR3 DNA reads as TGTGCCAGCAGCCGTCGACAGGGAAGTTCCAATGAGCAGTTCTTC. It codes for CASSRRQGSSNEQFF.

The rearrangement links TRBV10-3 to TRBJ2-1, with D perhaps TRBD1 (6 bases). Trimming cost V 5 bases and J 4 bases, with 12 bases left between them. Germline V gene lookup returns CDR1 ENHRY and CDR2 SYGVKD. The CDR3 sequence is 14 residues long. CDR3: CAISWGTPYNEQFF. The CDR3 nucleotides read TGTGCCATCAGTTGGGGGACACCTTACAATGAGCAGTTCTTC.

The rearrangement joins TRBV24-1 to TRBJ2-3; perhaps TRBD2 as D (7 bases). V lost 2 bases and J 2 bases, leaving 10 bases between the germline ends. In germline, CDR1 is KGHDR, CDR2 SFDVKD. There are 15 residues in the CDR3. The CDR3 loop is CATSDSGGLTDTQYF. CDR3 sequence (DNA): TGTGCCACCAGTGATTCGGGGGGCCTCACAGATACGCAGTATTTT.

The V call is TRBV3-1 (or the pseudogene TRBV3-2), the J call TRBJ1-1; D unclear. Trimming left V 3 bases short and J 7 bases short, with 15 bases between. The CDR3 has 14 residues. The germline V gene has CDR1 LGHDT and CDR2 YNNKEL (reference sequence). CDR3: CASSHRAGGHEAFF. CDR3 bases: TGTGCCAGCAGCCACCGAGCGGGCGGGCATGAAGCTTTCTTT.

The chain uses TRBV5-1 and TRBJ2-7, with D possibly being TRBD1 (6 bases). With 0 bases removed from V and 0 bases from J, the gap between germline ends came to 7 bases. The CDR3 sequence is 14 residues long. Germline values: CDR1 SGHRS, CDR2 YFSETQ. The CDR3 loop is CASSLGTASYEQYF. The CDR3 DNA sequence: TGCGCCAGCAGCTTGGGGACAGCCTCCTACGAGCAGTACTTC.

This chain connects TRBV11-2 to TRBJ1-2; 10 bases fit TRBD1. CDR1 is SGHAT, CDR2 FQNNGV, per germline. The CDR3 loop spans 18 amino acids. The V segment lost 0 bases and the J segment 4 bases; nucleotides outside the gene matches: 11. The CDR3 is CASSLDPFSRTGGYGYTF. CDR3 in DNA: TGTGCCAGCAGCTTAGACCCCTTCTCCCGGACAGGGGGCTATGGCTACACCTTC.

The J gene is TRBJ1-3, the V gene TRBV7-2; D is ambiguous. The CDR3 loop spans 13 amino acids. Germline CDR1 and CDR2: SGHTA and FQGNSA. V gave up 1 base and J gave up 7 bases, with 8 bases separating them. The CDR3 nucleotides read TGTGCCAGCAGCTTAGGGCAGTGGAACACCATATATTTT. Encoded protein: CASSLGQWNTIYF.

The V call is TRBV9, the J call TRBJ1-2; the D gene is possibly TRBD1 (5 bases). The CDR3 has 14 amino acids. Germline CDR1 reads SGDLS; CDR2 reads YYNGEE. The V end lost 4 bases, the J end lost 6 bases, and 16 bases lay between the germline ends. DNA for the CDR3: TGTGCCAGCAGCCCCACCGGGACTTCTGATGGCTACACCTTC. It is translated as CASSPTGTSDGYTF. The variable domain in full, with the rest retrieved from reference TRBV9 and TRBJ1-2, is DSGVTQTPKHLITATGQRVTLRCSPRSGDLSVYWYQQSLDQGLQFLIQYYNGEERAKGNILERFSAQQFPDLHSELNLSSLELGDSALYFCASSPTGTSDGYTFGSGTRLTVV.

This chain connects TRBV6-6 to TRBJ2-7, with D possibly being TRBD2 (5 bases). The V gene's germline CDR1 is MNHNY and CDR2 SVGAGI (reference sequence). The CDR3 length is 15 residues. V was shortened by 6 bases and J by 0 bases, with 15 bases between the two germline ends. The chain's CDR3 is CASRERTGSSYEQYF. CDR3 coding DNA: TGTGCCAGCAGGGAGCGGACGGGGAGCTCCTACGAGCAGTACTTC.

CDR3 in DNA: TGTGCCAGCAGTCCCGATTCGACAAATATTCAGCCCCAGCATTTT. It codes for CASSPDSTNIQPQHF. This chain uses TRBV27 with TRBJ1-5, with D hard to call. V lost 5 bases, J lost 6 bases, and 17 bases lay in between. The CDR3 spans 15 residues. In germline, CDR1 is MNHEY, CDR2 SMNVEV (reference sequence).

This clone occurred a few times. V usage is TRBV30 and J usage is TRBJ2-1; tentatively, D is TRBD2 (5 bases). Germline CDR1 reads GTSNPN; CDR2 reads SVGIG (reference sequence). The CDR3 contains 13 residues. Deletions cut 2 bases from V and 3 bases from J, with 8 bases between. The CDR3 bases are TGTGCCTGGAGTCCAACTAGCTACAATGAGCAGTTCTTC. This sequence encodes CAWSPTSYNEQFF.

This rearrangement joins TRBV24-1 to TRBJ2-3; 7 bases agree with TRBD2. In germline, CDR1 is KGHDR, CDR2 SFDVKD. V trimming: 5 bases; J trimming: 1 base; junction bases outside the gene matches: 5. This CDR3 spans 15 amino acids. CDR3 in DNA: TGTGCCACCAGTGTCAGGAGCGGGGGCACAGATACGCAGTATTTT. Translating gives CATSVRSGGTDTQYF.